Sequencing of this T cell receptor beta chain was carried out in a study of cytomegalovirus exposure and HLA in healthy donors. Both 60 Vbeta primers and 13 Jbeta primers went into the PCR. Clones were sequenced by immunoSEQ multiplex PCR, and TCRdb holds only the in-frame ones, with some missing. The table shows 100,000 to 150,000 clones, with roughly four fifths occurring only once. About this clone itself: One junction end disagrees with the germline gene, perhaps due to a read error.

This CDR3 has 15 residues. Germline V gene sequence: CDR1 KGHSH, CDR2 LQKENI. The chain uses TRBV18 and TRBJ1-1; 7 nucleotides match TRBD1. The clonotype originates from a woman aged 40 to 55 in good health and CMV-seronegative. Sequenced material: PBMCs. The CDR3: CASSPVGGANAEAFF. Written as DNA, the CDR3 is TGTGCCAGCTCACCAGTAGGGGGCGCGAACGCTGAAGCTTTCTTT.